This T cell receptor beta chain was captured by sequencing in a study of T cells in Graves' hyperthyroidism and ophthalmopathy. On the study more broadly: Peripheral blood was obtained at initial diagnosis, preceding any treatment.

This clonotype was observed at least ten times. Authors of the study amplified TCR beta CDR3 regions from RNA transcripts. The HTBI primer set drove a first-round RT-PCR of the TCR CDR3. TCRdb called the multiplex PCR reads again in MiXCR, with one record for every CDR3 protein. This sample carries about 360,000 distinct CDR3 sequences, roughly 13% of them seen once, and the ten largest clones take around 9.2%. Diagnostic assessment was based on clinical symptoms, serum thyroxine and TRAb, thyroid ultrasound and orbital computed tomography. V was trimmed by 1 base and J by 7 bases, leaving 19 bases between them. Germline V gene data show CDR1 as SGHTA and CDR2 as FQGTGA. CDR3 length: 17 amino acids.

The rearrangement links TRBV7-3 to TRBJ2-2; D might be TRBD1 (5 bases). The sample comprised blood. The source of this sequence is a young woman with Graves' hyperthyroidism. The CDR3 DNA is TGTGCCAGCAGCTTAAACGTCCAGACAGTTCACCTCGGGGAGCTGTTTTTT. Translated, it gives CASSLNVQTVHLGELFF.